This T cell receptor (beta chain) is from a study of blood T cell repertoires in COVID-19. Study as a whole: The cDNA or gDNA used as material had been derived from T cells, B-cell-depleted T cells, or PBMCs.

Methods used by the authors: Using reference gene primer amplification, nucleated cell counts were estimated. Profiled with immunoSEQ multiplex PCR; TCRdb holds only in-frame clones, not every one. That table furnishes V, J and clone size, whereas the DNA furnished D and trimming. The repertoire holds about 200,000 clones, with about 80% as singletons. Recruits, aged about 18 to 95 years, lived in approximately 26 US areas. The study counted Cohort 3 donors as recovered given two negative PCRs, clearance, or symptom resolution. V shed 0 bases and J shed 0 bases, with 15 bases lying between them. The germline CDR1 and CDR2 sequences are GTSNPN and SVGIG (reference sequence). The CDR3 totals 17 residues.

The chain combines TRBV30 with TRBJ1-3; a weak D match, TRBD1 (6 bases). This TCR came from a man aged 35-49 years who had recovered from COVID-19. The material sequenced was PBMCs or T cells enriched from blood (not recorded which). CDR3 coding DNA: TGTGCCTGGAGTGTACCCCACAGGGACGTCTCTGGAAACACCATATATTTT. This codes for CAWSVPHRDVSGNTIYF. Using reference TRBV30 and TRBJ1-3 for the parts outside the CDR3, the full variable domain is SQTIHQWPATLVQPVGSPLSLECTVEGTSNPNLYWYRQAAGRGLQLLFYSVGIGQISSEVPQNLSASRPQDRQFILSSKKLLLSDSGFYLCAWSVPHRDVSGNTIYFGEGSWLTVV.